This T cell receptor beta chain appears in the sequencing data of a study of glioma-infiltrating T cells after dendritic cell vaccination. Overall study context: Dendritic cell vaccine was injected intradermally three times, biweekly.

Libraries were prepared by immunoSEQ multiplex PCR; TCRdb keeps only in-frame clonotypes and omits some of them. The sample includes about 95,000 clones, around 85% of them seen just once. V was trimmed by 3 bases and J by 7 bases, leaving 22 bases between them. This CDR3 spans 15 amino acids. From germline, CDR1 is GTSNPN and CDR2 SVGIG (reference sequence). This clone was detected once. The sequencing here drew on blood, taken before dendritic cell vaccination. The chain carries TRBV30 and TRBJ2-7, with D tentatively TRBD1 (5 bases). The receptor was derived from a human donor with glioblastoma. Here the CDR3 DNA reads TGTGCCTGGAGCGAAAGGGTGCGGCAGGGCGGAGAGCAGTACTTC. Protein product: CAWSERVRQGGEQYF.